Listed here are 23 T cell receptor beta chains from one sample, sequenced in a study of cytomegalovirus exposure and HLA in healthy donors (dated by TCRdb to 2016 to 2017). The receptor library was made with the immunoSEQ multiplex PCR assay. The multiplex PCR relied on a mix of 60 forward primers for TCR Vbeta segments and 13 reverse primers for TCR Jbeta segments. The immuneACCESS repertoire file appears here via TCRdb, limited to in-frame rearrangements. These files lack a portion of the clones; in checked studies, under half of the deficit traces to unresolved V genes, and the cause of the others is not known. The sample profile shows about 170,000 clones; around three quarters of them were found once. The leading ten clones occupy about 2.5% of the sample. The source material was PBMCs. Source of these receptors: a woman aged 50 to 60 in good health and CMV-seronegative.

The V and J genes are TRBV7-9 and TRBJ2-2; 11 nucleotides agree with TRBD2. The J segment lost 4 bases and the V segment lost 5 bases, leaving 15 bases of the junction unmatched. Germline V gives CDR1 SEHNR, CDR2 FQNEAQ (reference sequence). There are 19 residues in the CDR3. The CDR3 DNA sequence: TGTGCCAGCAGCAGCCAACTAGCGGGGGTATTTCGGGGCACCGGGGAGCTGTTTTTT. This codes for CASSSQLAGVFRGTGELFF. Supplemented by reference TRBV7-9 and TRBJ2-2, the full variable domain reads DTGVSQNPRHKITKRGQNVTFRCDPISEHNRLYWYRQTLGQGPEFLTYFQNEAQLEKSRLLSDRFSAERPKGSFSTLEIQRTEQGDSAMYLCASSSQLAGVFRGTGELFFGEGSRLTVL.

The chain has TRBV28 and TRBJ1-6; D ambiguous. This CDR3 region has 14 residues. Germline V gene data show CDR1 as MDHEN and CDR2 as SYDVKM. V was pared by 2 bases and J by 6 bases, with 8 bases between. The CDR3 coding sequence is TGTGCCAGCAGTTTAGGGCACAGTAATTCACCCCTCCACTTT. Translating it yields CASSLGHSNSPLHF.

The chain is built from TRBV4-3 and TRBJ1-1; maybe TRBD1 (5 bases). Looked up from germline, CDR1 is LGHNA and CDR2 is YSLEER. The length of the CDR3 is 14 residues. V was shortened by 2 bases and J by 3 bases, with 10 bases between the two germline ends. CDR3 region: CASSQQGGDTEAFF. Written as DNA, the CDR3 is TGCGCCAGCAGCCAACAGGGAGGAGACACTGAAGCTTTCTTT.

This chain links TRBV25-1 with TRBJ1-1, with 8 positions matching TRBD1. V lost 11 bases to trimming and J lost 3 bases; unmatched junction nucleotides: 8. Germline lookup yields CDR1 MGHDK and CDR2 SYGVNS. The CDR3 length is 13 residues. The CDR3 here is CASHGQGYTEAFF. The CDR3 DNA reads TGTGCCTCCCATGGACAGGGATACACTGAAGCTTTCTTT.

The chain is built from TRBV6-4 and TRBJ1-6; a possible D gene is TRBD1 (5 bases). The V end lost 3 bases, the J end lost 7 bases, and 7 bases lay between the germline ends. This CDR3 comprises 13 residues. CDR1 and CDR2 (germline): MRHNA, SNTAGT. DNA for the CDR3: TGTGCCAGCAGTGAAGGACAAAATTCACCCCTCCACTTT. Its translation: CASSEGQNSPLHF.

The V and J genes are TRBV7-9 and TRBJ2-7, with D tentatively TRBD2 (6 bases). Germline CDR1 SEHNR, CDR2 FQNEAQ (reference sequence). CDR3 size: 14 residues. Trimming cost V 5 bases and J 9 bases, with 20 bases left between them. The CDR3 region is CASSGVSGSLGQYF. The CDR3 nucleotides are TGTGCCAGCAGCGGTGTTTCCGGGAGCCTGGGGCAGTACTTC.

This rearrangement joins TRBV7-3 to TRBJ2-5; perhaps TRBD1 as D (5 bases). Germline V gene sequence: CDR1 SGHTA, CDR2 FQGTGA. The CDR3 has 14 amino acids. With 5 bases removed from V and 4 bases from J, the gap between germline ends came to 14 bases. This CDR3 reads CASSPYQGGETQYF. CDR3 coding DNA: TGTGCCAGCAGCCCCTACCAGGGTGGAGAGACCCAGTACTTC.

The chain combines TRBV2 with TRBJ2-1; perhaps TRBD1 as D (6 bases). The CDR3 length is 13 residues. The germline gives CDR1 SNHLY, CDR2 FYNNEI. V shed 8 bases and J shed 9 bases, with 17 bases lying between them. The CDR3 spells CASEPQGIGEQFF. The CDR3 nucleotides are TGTGCCAGCGAACCCCAGGGGATAGGTGAGCAGTTCTTC.

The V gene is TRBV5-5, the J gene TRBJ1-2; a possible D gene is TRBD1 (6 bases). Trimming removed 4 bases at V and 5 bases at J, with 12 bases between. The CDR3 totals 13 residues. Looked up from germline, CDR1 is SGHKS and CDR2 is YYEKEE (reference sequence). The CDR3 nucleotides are TGTGCCAGCAGCCGGGACAATTCATATGGCTACACCTTC. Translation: CASSRDNSYGYTF.

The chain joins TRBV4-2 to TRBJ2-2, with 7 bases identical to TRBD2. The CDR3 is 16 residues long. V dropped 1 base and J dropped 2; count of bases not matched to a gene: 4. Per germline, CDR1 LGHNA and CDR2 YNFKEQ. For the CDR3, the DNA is TGTGCCAGCAGCCAAGCCAGCGGGATCAACACCGGGGAGCTGTTTTTT. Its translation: CASSQASGINTGELFF.

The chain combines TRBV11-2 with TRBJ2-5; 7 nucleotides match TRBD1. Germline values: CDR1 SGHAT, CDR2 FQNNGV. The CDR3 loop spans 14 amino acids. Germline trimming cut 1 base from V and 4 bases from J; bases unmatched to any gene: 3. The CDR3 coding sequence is TGTGCCAGCAGCTTAGGGGACAGCGGAGAGACCCAGTACTTC. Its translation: CASSLGDSGETQYF.

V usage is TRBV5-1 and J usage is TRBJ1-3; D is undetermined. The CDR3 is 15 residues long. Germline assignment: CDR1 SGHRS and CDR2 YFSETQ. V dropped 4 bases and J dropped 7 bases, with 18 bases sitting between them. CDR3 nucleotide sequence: TGCGCCAGCAGCGAACCGGGAGCCATAGGGAACACCATATATTTT. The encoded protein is CASSEPGAIGNTIYF.

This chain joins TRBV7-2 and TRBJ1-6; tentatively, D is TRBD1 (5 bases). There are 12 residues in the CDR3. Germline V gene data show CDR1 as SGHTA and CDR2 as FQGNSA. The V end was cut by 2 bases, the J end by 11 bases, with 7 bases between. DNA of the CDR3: TGTGCCAGCAGCTTACAGGGAACACCCCTCCACTTT. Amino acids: CASSLQGTPLHF. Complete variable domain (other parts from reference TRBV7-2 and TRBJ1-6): GAGVSQSPSNKVTEKGKDVELRCDPISGHTALYWYRQSLGQGLEFLIYFQGNSAPDKSGLPSDRFSAERTGGSVSTLTIQRTQQEDSAVYLCASSLQGTPLHFGNGTRLTVT.

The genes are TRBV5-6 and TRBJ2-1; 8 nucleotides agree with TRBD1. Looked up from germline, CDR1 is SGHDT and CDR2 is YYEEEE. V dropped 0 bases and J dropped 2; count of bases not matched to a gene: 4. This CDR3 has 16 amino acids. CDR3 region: CASSLDLTGAYNEQFF. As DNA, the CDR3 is TGTGCCAGCAGCTTGGATCTGACAGGGGCCTACAATGAGCAGTTCTTC.

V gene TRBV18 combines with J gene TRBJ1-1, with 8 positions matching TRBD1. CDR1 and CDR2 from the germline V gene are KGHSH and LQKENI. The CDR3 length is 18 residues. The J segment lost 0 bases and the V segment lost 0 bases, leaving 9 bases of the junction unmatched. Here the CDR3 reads CASSPPALSGGMNTEAFF. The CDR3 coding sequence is TGTGCCAGCTCACCACCTGCCTTGTCAGGGGGCATGAACACTGAAGCTTTCTTT.

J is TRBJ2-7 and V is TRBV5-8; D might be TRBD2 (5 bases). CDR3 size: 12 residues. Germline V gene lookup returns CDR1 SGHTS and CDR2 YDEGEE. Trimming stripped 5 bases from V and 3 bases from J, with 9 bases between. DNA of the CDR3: TGTGCCAGCAGTATGGGAGTCTACGAGCAGTACTTC. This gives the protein CASSMGVYEQYF.

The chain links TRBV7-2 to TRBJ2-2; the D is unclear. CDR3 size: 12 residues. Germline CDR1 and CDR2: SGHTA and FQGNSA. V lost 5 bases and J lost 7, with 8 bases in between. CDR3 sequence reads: CASSPYSGELFF. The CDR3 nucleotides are TGTGCCAGCAGCCCTTATAGCGGGGAGCTGTTTTTT.

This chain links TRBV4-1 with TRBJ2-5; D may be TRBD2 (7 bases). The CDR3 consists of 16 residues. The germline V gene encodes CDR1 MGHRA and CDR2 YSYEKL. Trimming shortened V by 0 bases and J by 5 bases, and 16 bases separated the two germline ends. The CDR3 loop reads CASSQDDGGRDETQYF. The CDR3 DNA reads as TGCGCCAGCAGCCAAGATGACGGGGGGCGCGACGAGACCCAGTACTTC.

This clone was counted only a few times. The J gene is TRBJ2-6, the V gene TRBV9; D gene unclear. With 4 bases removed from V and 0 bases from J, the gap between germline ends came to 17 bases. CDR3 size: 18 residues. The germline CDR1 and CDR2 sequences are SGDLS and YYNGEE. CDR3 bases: TGTGCCAGCAGCCCAAGAGTGGCCGCAGGCTCTGGGGCCAACGTCCTGACTTTC. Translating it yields CASSPRVAAGSGANVLTF.

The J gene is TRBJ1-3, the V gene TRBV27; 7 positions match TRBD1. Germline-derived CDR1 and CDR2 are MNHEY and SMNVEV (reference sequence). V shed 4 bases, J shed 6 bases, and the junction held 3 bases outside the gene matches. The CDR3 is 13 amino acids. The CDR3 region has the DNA TGTGCCAGCAGTTCCCAGGGGGTAAACACCATATATTTT. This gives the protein CASSSQGVNTIYF.

The CDR3 here is CASSLRDRSRQPQHF. The CDR3 DNA sequence: TGTGCCAGTAGTCTCCGGGACAGATCCAGGCAGCCCCAGCATTTT. This chain connects TRBV19 to TRBJ1-5; 7 bases agree with TRBD1. Germline V CDR1 and CDR2: LNHDA, SQIVND (reference sequence). V dropped 5 bases and J dropped 7; count of bases not matched to a gene: 11. This CDR3 spans 15 amino acids.

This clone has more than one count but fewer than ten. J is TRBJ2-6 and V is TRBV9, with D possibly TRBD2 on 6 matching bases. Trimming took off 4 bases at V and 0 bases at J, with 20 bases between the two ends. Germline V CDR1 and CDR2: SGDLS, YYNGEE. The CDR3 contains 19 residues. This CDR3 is CASSMGLGGPGSGANVLTF. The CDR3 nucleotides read TGTGCCAGCAGCATGGGACTGGGGGGACCGGGCTCTGGGGCCAACGTCCTGACTTTC.

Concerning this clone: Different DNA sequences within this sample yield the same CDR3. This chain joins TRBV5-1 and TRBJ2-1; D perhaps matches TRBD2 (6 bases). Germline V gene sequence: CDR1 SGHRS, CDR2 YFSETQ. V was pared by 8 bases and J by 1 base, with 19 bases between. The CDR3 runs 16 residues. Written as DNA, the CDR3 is TGCGCCAGTAATCGCGGGGATCCCAGGTCCTACAATGAGCAGTTCTTC. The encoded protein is CASNRGDPRSYNEQFF.